A selection of T cell receptor beta chains follows, all from one sample in a study of response to subunit inactivated influenza vaccine. TCRdb independently ran MiXCR on the RT-PCR reads; one entry per CDR3 protein. The top ten clones hold less than 15% of a sample with 400,000 to 650,000 distinct CDR3 sequences, approximately 6.9% of them seen once. Source: PBMCs from blood, taken less than 30 months after vaccination. The receptors here all came from a man between 45 and 75 years old who received an inactivated influenza vaccine. The CDR3 runs from the conserved cysteine through the conserved F or W. Fields, in order: clone size, V gene, D gene, CDR3 protein. D genes are given only for firm matches. Part of the rows lack a size; the others show once, few, many or a class for expanded clones.

few | TRBV7-2 | NA | CASSLEAGSHYGYTF
many | TRBV5-1 | NA | CASSSQIRQSSYNEQFF
many | TRBV12-3/TRBV12-4 | NA | CASSNSNQPQHF
many | TRBV12-3/TRBV12-4 | TRBD1 | CASSLAQGVLYNEQFF
NA | TRBV7-8 | NA | CASSLEGWRTASNEQFF
NA | TRBV7-2 | NA | CASSLARPVGRPNQPQHF
many | TRBV12-3/TRBV12-4 | TRBD1 | CASSQGQGGLYEQYF
NA | TRBV6-5 | NA | CASSYRTRVNTGELFF
NA | TRBV3-1 | NA | CASSQVDSNSPLHF
many | TRBV30 | TRBD1 | CAWRGGRKNTGELFF
NA | TRBV29-1 | TRBD2 | CSGEAGADTQYF
NA | TRBV11-2 | NA | CASSLDLGKPTDTQYF
many | TRBV3-1 | TRBD1 | CASSQGTGYEQYF
few | TRBV4-2 | NA | CASSQDRGHVGTDTQYF
few | TRBV2 | NA | CASRDNSYNEQFF
NA | TRBV18 | TRBD1 | CASSPQGQIAKNIQYF
many | TRBV5-1 | NA | CASSLDAGHQETQYF
many | TRBV4-2 | NA | CASSQERFRATGELFF
NA | TRBV29-1 | NA | CSVDGWETGEQYF
many | TRBV20-1 | NA | CSAQQEQETQYF
many | TRBV27 | TRBD2 | CASSVSGRAGDTQYF
NA | TRBV7-2 | NA | CASSLVNGGYGYTF
NA | TRBV9 | TRBD2 | CASTQGSGGYNEQFF
NA | TRBV11-2 | TRBD1 | CASSLTTGTGGKRSGNTIYF
many | TRBV7-2 | NA | CASSPRGGRNTGELFF
few | TRBV5-5 | NA | CASSLMAINTEAFF
NA | TRBV12-3/TRBV12-4 | NA | CASSPGRTWDTQYF
many | TRBV20-1 | NA | CSAGGFGSSGETQYF
NA | TRBV4-3 | NA | CASSQGDLNYGYTF
NA | TRBV24-1 | TRBD2 | CATSENHGLAGATGELFF
few | TRBV6-6 | NA | CASSYLRDTEAFF
many | TRBV6-1 | NA | CASAPVADSNQPQHF
few | TRBV28 | TRBD1 | CASSPPGQYTEAFF
NA | TRBV19 | NA | CASSMSSVNEQFF
few | TRBV24-1 | NA | CATSDWGETQYF
NA | TRBV21-1 | NA | CASSKLGGTLNTGELFF
many | TRBV20-1 | TRBD2 | CSAKREGETQYF
NA | TRBV5-1 | NA | CASSLVISYTGELFF
few | TRBV9 | TRBD1 | CASSAGQRVYEQYF
NA | TRBV20-1 | NA | CSARASHSNQPQHF